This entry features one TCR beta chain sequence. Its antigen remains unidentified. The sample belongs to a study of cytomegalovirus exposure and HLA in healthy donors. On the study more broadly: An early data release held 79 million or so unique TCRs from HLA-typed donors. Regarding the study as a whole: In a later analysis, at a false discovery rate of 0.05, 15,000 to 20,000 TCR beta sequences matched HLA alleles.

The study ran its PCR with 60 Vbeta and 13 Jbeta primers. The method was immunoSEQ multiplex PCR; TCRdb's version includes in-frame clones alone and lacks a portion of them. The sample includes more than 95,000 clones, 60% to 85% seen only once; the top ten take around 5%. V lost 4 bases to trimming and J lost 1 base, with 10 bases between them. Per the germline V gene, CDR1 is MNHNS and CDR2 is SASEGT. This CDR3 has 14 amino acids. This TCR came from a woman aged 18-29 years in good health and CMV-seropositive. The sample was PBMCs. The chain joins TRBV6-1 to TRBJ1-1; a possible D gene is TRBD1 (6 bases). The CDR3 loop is CASSARGGNTEAFF. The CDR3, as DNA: TGTGCCAGCAGTGCTAGGGGGGGGAACACTGAAGCTTTCTTT.